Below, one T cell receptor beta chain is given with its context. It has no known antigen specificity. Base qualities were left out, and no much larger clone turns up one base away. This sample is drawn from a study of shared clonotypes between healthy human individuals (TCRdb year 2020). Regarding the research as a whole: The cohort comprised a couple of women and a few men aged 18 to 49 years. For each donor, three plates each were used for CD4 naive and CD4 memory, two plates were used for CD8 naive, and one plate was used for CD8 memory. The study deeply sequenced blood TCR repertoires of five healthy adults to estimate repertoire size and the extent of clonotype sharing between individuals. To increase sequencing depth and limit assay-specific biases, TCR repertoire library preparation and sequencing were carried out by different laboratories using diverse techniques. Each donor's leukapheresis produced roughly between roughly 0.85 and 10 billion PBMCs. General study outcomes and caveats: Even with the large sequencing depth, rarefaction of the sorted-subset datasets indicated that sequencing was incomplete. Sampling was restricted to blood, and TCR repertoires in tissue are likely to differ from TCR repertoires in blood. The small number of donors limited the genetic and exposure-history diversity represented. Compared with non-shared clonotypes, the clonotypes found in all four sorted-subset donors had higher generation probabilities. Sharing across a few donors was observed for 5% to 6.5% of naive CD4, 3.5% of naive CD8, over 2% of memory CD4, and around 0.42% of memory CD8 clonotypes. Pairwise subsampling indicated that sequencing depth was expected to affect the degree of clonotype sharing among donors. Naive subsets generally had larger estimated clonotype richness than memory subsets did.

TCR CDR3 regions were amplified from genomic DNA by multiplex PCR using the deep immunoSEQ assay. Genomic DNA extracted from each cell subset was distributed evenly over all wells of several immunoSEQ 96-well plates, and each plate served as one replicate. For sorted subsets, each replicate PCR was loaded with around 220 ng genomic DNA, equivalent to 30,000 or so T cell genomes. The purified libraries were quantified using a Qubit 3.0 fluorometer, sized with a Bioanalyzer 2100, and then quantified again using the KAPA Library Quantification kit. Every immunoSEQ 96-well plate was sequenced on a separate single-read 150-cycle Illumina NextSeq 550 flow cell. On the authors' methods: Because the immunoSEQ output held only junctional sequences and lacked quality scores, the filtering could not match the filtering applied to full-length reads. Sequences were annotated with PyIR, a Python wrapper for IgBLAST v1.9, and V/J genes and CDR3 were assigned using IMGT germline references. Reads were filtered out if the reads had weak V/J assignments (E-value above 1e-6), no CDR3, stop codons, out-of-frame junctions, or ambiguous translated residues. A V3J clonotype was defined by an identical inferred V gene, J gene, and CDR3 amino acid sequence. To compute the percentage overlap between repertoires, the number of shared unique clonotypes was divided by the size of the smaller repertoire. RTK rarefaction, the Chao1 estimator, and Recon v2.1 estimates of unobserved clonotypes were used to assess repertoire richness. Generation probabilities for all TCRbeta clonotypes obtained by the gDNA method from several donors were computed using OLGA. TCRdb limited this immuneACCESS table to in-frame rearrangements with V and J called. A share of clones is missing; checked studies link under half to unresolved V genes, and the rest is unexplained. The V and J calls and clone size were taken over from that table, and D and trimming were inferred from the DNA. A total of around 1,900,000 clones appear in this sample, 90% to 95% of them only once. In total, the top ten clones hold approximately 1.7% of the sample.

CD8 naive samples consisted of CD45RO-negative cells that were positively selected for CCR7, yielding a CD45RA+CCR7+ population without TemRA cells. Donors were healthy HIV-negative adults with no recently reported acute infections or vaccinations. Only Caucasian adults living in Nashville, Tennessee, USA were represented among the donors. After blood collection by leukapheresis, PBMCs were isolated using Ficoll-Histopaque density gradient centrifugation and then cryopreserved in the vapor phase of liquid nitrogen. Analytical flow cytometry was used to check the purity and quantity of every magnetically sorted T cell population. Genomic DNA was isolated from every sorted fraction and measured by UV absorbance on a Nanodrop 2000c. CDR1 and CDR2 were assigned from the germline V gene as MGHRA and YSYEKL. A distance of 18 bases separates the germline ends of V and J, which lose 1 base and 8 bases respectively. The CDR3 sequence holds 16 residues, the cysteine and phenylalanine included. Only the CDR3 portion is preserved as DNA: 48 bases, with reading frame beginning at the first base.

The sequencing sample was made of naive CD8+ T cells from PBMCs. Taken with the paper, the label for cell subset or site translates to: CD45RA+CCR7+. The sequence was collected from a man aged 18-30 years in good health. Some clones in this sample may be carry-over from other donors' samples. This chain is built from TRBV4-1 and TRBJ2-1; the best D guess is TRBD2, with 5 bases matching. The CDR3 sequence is CASSQAWLAPPHEQFF. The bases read TGCGCCAGCAGCCAAGCTTGGCTAGCCCCCCCCCATGAGCAGTTCTTC.